This entry features one T cell receptor beta chain sequence. The data originate from a study of spatial heterogeneity in lung cancer. Study in general: Samples came from approximately 65 TRACERx patients with untreated early-stage lung cancer. There were consistently more beta-chain sequences detected than alpha-chain sequences.

CDR1 is SGHTA and CDR2 is FQGTGA in the germline V gene. Germline trimming cut 4 bases from V and 1 base from J; bases unmatched to any gene: 10. The CDR3 contains 17 residues. Time point of the sample: blood at routine non-recurrence follow-up after resection. Whole RNA, isolated from tumor, nontumor lung or frozen PBMC, was sequenced without prior sorting. Each molecule of TCR cDNA was tagged with one unique molecular identifier. TCRdb called the 5' RACE reads again in MiXCR, with one record for every CDR3 protein. Here the sample spans 110,000 or so distinct CDR3 sequences, more than 10% being singletons.

The sample here was PBMCs, taken at follow-up. This chain connects TRBV7-3 to TRBJ2-3; 8 nucleotides agree with TRBD2. This clonotype was sampled from a female donor with early-stage non-small cell lung cancer. CDR3 sequence (DNA): TGTGCCAGCAGCTCTCAATCACCGGGACTAGGCACAGATACGCAGTATTTT. Protein: CASSSQSPGLGTDTQYF. The variable domain in full, completed from reference TRBV7-3 and TRBJ2-3, reads GAGVSQTPSNKVTEKGKYVELRCDPISGHTALYWYRQSLGQGPEFLIYFQGTGAADDSGLPNDRFFAVRPEGSVSTLKIQRTERGDSAVYLCASSSQSPGLGTDTQYFGPGTRLTVL.